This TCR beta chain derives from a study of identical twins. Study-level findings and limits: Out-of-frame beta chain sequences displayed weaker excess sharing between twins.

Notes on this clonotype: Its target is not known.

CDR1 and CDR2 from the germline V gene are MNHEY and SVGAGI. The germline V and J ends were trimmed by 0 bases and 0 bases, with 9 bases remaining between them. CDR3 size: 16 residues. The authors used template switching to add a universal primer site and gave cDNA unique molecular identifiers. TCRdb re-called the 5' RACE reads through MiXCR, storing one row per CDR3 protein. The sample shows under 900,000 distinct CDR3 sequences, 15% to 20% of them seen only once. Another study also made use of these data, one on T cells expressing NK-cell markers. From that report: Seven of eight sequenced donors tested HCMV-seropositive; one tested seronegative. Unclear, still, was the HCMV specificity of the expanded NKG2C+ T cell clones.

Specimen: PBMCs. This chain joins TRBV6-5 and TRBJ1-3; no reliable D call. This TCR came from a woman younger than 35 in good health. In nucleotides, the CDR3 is TGTGCCAGCAGTTACTCGAGGAGAACCTCTGGAAACACCATATATTTT. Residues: CASSYSRRTSGNTIYF.